This T cell receptor beta chain came from a study of OX40 agonist ivuxolimab in advanced cancers. Sequencing used immunoSEQ multiplex PCR; TCRdb keeps in-frame clones, though not all of them. The profile shows 70,000 to 75,000 clones, 85% to 90% of them singletons. The V segment lost 5 bases and the J segment 3 bases; nucleotides outside the gene matches: 10. The CDR3 has 16 amino acids. Germline V gene sequence: CDR1 SEHNR, CDR2 FQNEAQ (reference sequence). The rearrangement joins TRBV7-9 to TRBJ2-3; 8 bases align to TRBD2. The clonotype comes from an adult with an advanced solid tumor such as melanoma, head and neck, liver or kidney cancer. The input for sequencing was CD4+ or CD8+ T cells sorted from blood, taken in a trial of the OX40 agonist ivuxolimab. This CDR3 reads CASSLSVGRETDTQYF. The CDR3 region has the DNA TGTGCCAGCAGCCTAAGCGTCGGGAGGGAAACAGATACGCAGTATTTT.